The 3 T cell receptor beta chains below come from one sample, sequenced in a study of shared clonotypes between healthy human individuals. TCRdb's table, derived via immunoSEQ multiplex PCR, lists solely in-frame clones and lacks some. The repertoire holds approximately 620,000 clones, around 97% seen once, with roughly 0.05% in the top ten. The sequenced sample was naive CD4+ T cells sorted from blood. The subset is: CD45RA+ positively selected. The receptors derive from a woman in her twenties or thirties in good health.

This chain connects TRBV19 to TRBJ2-1; 8 nucleotides line up with TRBD1. In germline, CDR1 is LNHDA, CDR2 SQIVND (reference sequence). The CDR3 contains 15 residues. The ends lost 10 bases at V and 8 bases at J; junction bases unmatched: 16. The CDR3 coding sequence is TGTGCCACCCGAAACCTAGGGACAGGCGGCGATGAGCAGTTCTTC. This translates into CATRNLGTGGDEQFF.

The rearrangement uses TRBV11-3 and TRBJ1-1, with a possible D match to TRBD1 (6 bases). Germline V gene sequence: CDR1 SGHNT, CDR2 YENEEA. This CDR3 region has 13 residues. V was clipped by 3 bases and J by 5 bases, with 10 bases between them. The DNA for the CDR3 is TGTGCCAGCAGCTTGGCAGGGGAAACTGAAGCTTTCTTT. Its translation is CASSLAGETEAFF.

The V gene is TRBV6-1, the J gene TRBJ1-3, with D unclear. The V and J ends lost 2 bases and 4 bases respectively, with 9 bases between them. This CDR3 comprises 14 residues. Germline V CDR1 and CDR2: MNHNS, SASEGT. DNA for the CDR3: TGTGCCAGCAGTGAACGGTCCCGGGGAAACACCATATATTTT. Amino acids: CASSERSRGNTIYF.